The rows below give T cell receptor beta chains drawn from one sample of a study of blood T cell repertoires in COVID-19. Libraries were prepared by immunoSEQ multiplex PCR; TCRdb keeps only in-frame clonotypes and omits some of them. The sample has around 140,000 clones, about 87% seen once. The specimen sequenced was peripheral blood. These receptors originate from a human donor in a cohort sampled during active COVID-19. The CDR3 runs from the conserved cysteine through the conserved F or W. The D gene is left open where the match is weak. Rows may omit the clone size; those that give it use once, few, many or a size class.

TRBV24-1	-	TRBD1	15	TRBJ1-2	TGTGCCACCAGTGACCCGGGACAGGGGAACTATGGCTACACCTTC	CATSDPGQGNYGYTF
TRBV7-9	-	-	14	TRBJ1-1	TGTGCCAGCAGCACCCGACAGACGAACACTGAAGCTTTCTTT	CASSTRQTNTEAFF
TRBV6-5	-	TRBD1	16	TRBJ2-1	TGTGCCAGCAGTTTAACAGGGGGCGCAGGTTACAATGAGCAGTTCTTC	CASSLTGGAGYNEQFF
TRBV7-9	-	TRBD2	16	TRBJ2-1	TGTGCCAGCAGCTTAGTCATAGGACTAGCGGGCAATGAGCAGTTCTTC	CASSLVIGLAGNEQFF
TRBV18	few	TRBD1	13	TRBJ1-6	TGTGCCAGCTCACGGGACAGACTCTCACCCCTCCACTTT	CASSRDRLSPLHF
TRBV5-6	-	TRBD1	14	TRBJ1-4	TGTGCCAGCAGCCGCGGCAGGGGGAGTGAAAAACTGTTTTTT	CASSRGRGSEKLFF
TRBV4-2	-	TRBD1	13	TRBJ1-2	TGTGCCAGCAGTCCAGGGGGCGCGGATGGCTACACCTTC	CASSPGGADGYTF
TRBV6-1	-	-	14	TRBJ1-2	TGTGCCAGCAGTGACCACGGGGGGGCCTATGGCTACACCTTC	CASSDHGGAYGYTF
TRBV5-1	-	-	13	TRBJ1-2	TGCGCCAGCAGCTTGGGAGGGACATCTGGCTACACCTTC	CASSLGGTSGYTF
TRBV6-5	-	-	13	TRBJ2-2	TGTGCCAGCGGGAGTCCAGGCACCGGGGAGCTGTTTTTT	CASGSPGTGELFF
TRBV18	-	-	14	TRBJ1-1	TGTGCCAGCTCACCACCGGAGACCAACACTGAAGCTTTCTTT	CASSPPETNTEAFF
TRBV6-1	-	TRBD1	16	TRBJ1-3	TGTGCCAGCAGTGAAGGAGGACAGGGCTCTGGAAACACCATATATTTT	CASSEGGQGSGNTIYF
TRBV12-5	-	TRBD1	14	TRBJ1-3	TGTGCTAGTGGTTCAGGGGGCCCTGGAAACACCATATATTTT	CASGSGGPGNTIYF
TRBV5-1	-	-	14	TRBJ1-2	TGCGCCAGCAGCTTGAGGCAGAGCGACTATGGCTACACCTTC	CASSLRQSDYGYTF
TRBV10-3	-	TRBD1	13	TRBJ1-1	TGTGCCATCAGGACAGACAGGGAATCCGAAGCTTTCTTT	CAIRTDRESEAFF
TRBV3-1/TRBV3-2	-	-	14	TRBJ1-1	TGTGCCAGCAGCCAATTTGCGTTGAACACTGAAGCTTTCTTT	CASSQFALNTEAFF
TRBV11-2	-	-	13	TRBJ1-1	TGTGCCAGCAGCTACCCCGAGGGCACTGAAGCTTTCTTT	CASSYPEGTEAFF
TRBV5-6	many	TRBD1	16	TRBJ2-2	TGTGCCAGCAGCTTGTGGGGACAGACGAACACCGGGGAGCTGTTTTTT	CASSLWGQTNTGELFF
TRBV13	-	TRBD1	16	TRBJ2-2	TGTGCCAGCAGCTTAAATCGGCCAGGGGGCCCCGGGGAGCTGTTTTTT	CASSLNRPGGPGELFF
TRBV12-3/TRBV12-4	-	-	13	TRBJ1-1	TGTGCCAGCCTAAATTCAGTTTCCGGGGAAGCTTTCTTT	CASLNSVSGEAFF
TRBV27	-	TRBD1	16	TRBJ1-1	TGTGCCAGCAGTATCTCCAGGGGGCAGGCATGGACTGAAGCTTTCTTT	CASSISRGQAWTEAFF
TRBV5-4	-	TRBD1	14	TRBJ2-7	TGTGCCAGCAGTCCGGGACAGGGGTTTCGCGAGCAGTACTTC	CASSPGQGFREQYF
TRBV27	-	-	14	TRBJ1-5	TGTGCCAGCAGATACTCAGGGGAAGGTCAGCCCCAGCATTTT	CASRYSGEGQPQHF
TRBV7-9	-	TRBD2	17	TRBJ2-5	TGTGCCAGCAGCTTAGCGGGACTAGGGCCGGAAGGGGAGACCCAGTACTTC	CASSLAGLGPEGETQYF
TRBV9	-	TRBD1	15	TRBJ1-4	TGTGCCAGCAGCGCTAGACAGGGGGTGGGCGAAAAACTGTTTTTT	CASSARQGVGEKLFF
TRBV3-1/TRBV3-2	-	-	12	TRBJ1-3	TGTGCCAGCAGCCAACCCCCGGACACCATATATTTT	CASSQPPDTIYF
TRBV7-2	-	-	13	TRBJ1-1	TGTGCCAGCAGCTTAAATAGGGGCTCCAAAGCTTTCTTT	CASSLNRGSKAFF
TRBV5-4	-	TRBD1	15	TRBJ1-2	TGTGCCAGCAGCCCAACCGGTGACAGGGGGACGGGCTACACCTTC	CASSPTGDRGTGYTF
TRBV5-1	-	-	14	TRBJ2-5	TGCGCCAGCAGCCCGGAGGCGGGCGTAGAGACCCAGTACTTC	CASSPEAGVETQYF
TRBV7-2	once	TRBD1	15	TRBJ1-1	TGTGCCAGCAGCTTAAGGGGACAGGAGAACACTGAAGCTTTCTTT	CASSLRGQENTEAFF
TRBV12-3/TRBV12-4	once	-	11	TRBJ1-1	TGTGCCAGCAACCGGAGCCCGGAAGCTTTCTTT	CASNRSPEAFF
TRBV5-1	few	-	12	TRBJ2-3	TGCGCCAGCAGTTTTAAAACAGATACGCAGTATTTT	CASSFKTDTQYF
TRBV7-9	-	-	15	TRBJ2-2	TGTGCCAGCAGCTTAGCCCGCGGGAACACCGGGGAGCTGTTTTTT	CASSLARGNTGELFF
TRBV9	-	TRBD2	16	TRBJ2-2	TGTGCCAGCAGCGTAACGACTAGCGGGAGCACCGGGGAGCTGTTTTTT	CASSVTTSGSTGELFF
TRBV7-2	-	-	16	TRBJ1-6	TGTGCCAGCAGCTTCTCCGGTGACTTCGGTAATTCACCCCTCCACTTT	CASSFSGDFGNSPLHF
TRBV7-2	-	-	13	TRBJ1-3	TGTGCCAGCAGCTTACAGGGAGGAAACACCATATATTTT	CASSLQGGNTIYF
TRBV29-1	-	-	12	TRBJ1-3	TGCAGCGTTGAAGAGGAGGGGAACACCATATATTTT	CSVEEEGNTIYF
TRBV9	-	-	14	TRBJ1-2	TGTGCCAGCAGCGTAGAAGGGGGTAACTATGGCTACACCTTC	CASSVEGGNYGYTF
TRBV27	once	-	16	TRBJ2-6	TGTGCCAGCAGTGAACAGGGAACTACTGGGGCCAACGTCCTGACTTTC	CASSEQGTTGANVLTF
TRBV27	-	-	13	TRBJ1-2	TGTGCCAGCAGACAGGACGGCTTCTATGGCTACACCTTC	CASRQDGFYGYTF
TRBV10-3	-	TRBD2	13	TRBJ2-3	TGTGCCATCGGCGGGAGGGCGACAGATACGCAGTATTTT	CAIGGRATDTQYF
TRBV7-9	-	TRBD2	14	TRBJ2-1	TGTGCCAGCAGCAACCTAGTCTCGGGAGGTGAGCAGTTCTTC	CASSNLVSGGEQFF